Detailed here is one TCR beta chain. What it binds is unknown. This entry comes from a study of CD4 T cells in relation to SARS-CoV-2 and coronaviruses. About the research overall: After roughly eleven days of antigen culture, PBMC TCR beta CDR3s were sequenced. Of the patients, seven to nine were male, 4 female, two Hispanic.

Naive or memory CD4+ cells were cultured 1:1 with T cell-depleted PBMCs plus CEF. Study-level results: Culture-expanded clones reflect memory recall rather than primary priming during culture.

TCRdb's copy holds only in-frame clones and misses some; the assay was immunoSEQ multiplex PCR. The sample yields about 41,000 clones, nearly 85% seen once. Material: naive CD4+ T cells from PBMCs, cultured in vitro. Documented subset: naive CD4+ T cells isolated by negative enrichment. The clonotype originates from an adult with COVID-19.

CDR3 sequence: CASSLGPSTDTQYF. The DNA of the CDR3 is TGCGCCAGCAGCCTTGGCCCATCTACAGATACGCAGTATTTT. The chain carries TRBV4-1 and TRBJ2-3; D is uncertain. The germline V and J ends were trimmed by 4 bases and 3 bases, with 11 bases remaining between them. This CDR3 contains 14 residues. Looked up from germline, CDR1 is MGHRA and CDR2 is YSYEKL.